A single T cell receptor beta chain is shown here with its context. Its antigen remains unknown. Profiling relied on immunoSEQ multiplex PCR, and the TCRdb table lists in-frame clones only, not all of them. The sample shows approximately 130,000 clones, 90% to 95% of them seen only once. The sample comes from a study of T cell responses to AZD1222 COVID-19 vaccine. Study results and limitations: Most donors were white British and more were female, and clonal diversity was possibly underestimated. Compared with day 0, the breadth and depth of the Spike-specific TCR repertoire rose significantly after two doses of AZD1222. Baseline antibody screening turned up just six or seven seropositive AZD1222 recipients.

The CDR3 covers 17 residues. Germline CDR1 reads LNHNV; CDR2 reads YYDKDF (reference sequence). Trimming removed 1 base from V and 7 bases from J; junction bases left unmatched: 12. This chain links TRBV15 with TRBJ2-3; 9 positions agree with TRBD2. This sequence was found in an adult in good health. The specimen comprised peripheral blood, sampled on day 0 of AZD1222 vaccination. CDR3 region: CATSRGLSGRTSNTQYF. The CDR3 region has the DNA TGTGCCACCAGCAGAGGCCTAAGCGGGAGGACCTCCAATACGCAGTATTTT.